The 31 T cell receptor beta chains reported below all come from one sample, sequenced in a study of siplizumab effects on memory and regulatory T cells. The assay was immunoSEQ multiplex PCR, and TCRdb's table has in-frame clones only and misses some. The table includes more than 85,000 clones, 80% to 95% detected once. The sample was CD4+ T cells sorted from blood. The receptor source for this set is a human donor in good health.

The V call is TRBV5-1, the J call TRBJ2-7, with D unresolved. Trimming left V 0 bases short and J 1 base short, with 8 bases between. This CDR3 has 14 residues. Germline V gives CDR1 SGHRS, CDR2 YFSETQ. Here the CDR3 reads CASSLVTQSYEQYF. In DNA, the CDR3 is TGCGCCAGCAGCTTGGTCACGCAATCCTACGAGCAGTACTTC.

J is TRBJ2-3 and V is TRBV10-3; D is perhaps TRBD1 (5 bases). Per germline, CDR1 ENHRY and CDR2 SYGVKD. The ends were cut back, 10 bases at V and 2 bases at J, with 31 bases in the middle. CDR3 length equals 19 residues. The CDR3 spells CATLINPGQPGRDTDTQYF. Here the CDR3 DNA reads TGTGCCACCCTTATTAACCCCGGACAACCTGGTAGGGACACAGATACGCAGTATTTT.

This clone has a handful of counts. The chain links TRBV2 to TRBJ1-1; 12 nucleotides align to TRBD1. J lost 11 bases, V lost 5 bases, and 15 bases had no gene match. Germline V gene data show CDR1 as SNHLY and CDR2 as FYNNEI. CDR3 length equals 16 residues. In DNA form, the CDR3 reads TGTGCCAGCAGTACCGGGACAGGGGGCTTTTTTCTGTCTGCTTTCTTT. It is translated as CASSTGTGGFFLSAFF.

CDR3 residues: CASSWGSRDTEAFF. The CDR3 DNA is TGTGCCAGCAGCTGGGGCTCACGGGACACTGAAGCTTTCTTT. The chain is built from TRBV5-5 and TRBJ1-1; D may be TRBD1 (5 bases). CDR1 is SGHKS and CDR2 is YYEKEE in the germline V gene (reference sequence). CDR3 length equals 14 residues. V was pared by 3 bases and J by 3 bases, with 12 bases between. Looking up the rest from reference TRBV5-5 and TRBJ1-1 gives the full variable domain: DAGVTQSPTHLIKTRGQQVTLRCSPISGHKSVSWYQQVLGQGPQFIFQYYEKEERGRGNFPDRFSARQFPNYSSELNVNALLLGDSALYLCASSWGSRDTEAFFGQGTRLTVV.

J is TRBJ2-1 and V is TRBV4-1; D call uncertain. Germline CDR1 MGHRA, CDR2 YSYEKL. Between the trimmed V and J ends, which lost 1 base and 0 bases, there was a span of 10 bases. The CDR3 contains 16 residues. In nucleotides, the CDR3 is TGCGCCAGCAGCCAAGTTTTAACCCTCTCCTACAATGAGCAGTTCTTC. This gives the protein CASSQVLTLSYNEQFF.

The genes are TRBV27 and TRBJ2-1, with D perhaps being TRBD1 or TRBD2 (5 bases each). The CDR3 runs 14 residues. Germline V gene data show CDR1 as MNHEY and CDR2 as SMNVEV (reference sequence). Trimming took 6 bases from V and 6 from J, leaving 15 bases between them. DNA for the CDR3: TGTGCCAGCAGCCGAAGAGGGGTACCCAATGAGCAGTTCTTC. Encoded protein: CASSRRGVPNEQFF.

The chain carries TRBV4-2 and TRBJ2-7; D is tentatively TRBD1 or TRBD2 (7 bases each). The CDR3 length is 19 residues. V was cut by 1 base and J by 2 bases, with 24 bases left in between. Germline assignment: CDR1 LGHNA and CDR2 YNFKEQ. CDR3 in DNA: TGTGCCAGCAGCCAAGGGGCCCGGGGGAGGGGGCGTAAGGCCTACGAGCAGTACTTC. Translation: CASSQGARGRGRKAYEQYF.

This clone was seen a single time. Written as DNA, the CDR3 is TGCCCTCGCGGGGGGGGCTTCTTCTATGGCTACACCTTC. It codes for CPRGGGFFYGYTF. J is TRBJ1-2 and V is TRBV23-1, with a weak D call TRBD1 (6 bases). TRBV23-1 is an ORF, and what it does is uncertain. The CDR3 has 13 residues.

The CDR3 DNA reads TGTGCCAGCCGGAGGGACCCCTCCTACAATGAGCAGTTCTTC. This sequence encodes CASRRDPSYNEQFF. This chain joins TRBV6-1 and TRBJ2-1; tentative D call: TRBD2 (6 bases). Trimming stripped 8 bases from V and 0 bases from J, with 11 bases between. Germline values: CDR1 MNHNS, CDR2 SASEGT. This CDR3 has 14 amino acids.

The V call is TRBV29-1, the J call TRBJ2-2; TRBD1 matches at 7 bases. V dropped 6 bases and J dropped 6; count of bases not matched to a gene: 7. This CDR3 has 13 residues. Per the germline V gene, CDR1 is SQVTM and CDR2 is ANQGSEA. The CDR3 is CSVGTVLPGELFF. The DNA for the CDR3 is TGCAGCGTGGGGACAGTACTACCCGGGGAGCTGTTTTTT.

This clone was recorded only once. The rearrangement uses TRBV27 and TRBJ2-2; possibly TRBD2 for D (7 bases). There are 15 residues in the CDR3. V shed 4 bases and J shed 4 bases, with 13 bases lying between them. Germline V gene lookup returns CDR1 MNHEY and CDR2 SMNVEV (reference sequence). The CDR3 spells CASSSFGGLTGELFF. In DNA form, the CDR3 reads TGTGCCAGCAGTTCCTTCGGGGGGCTCACCGGGGAGCTGTTTTTT.

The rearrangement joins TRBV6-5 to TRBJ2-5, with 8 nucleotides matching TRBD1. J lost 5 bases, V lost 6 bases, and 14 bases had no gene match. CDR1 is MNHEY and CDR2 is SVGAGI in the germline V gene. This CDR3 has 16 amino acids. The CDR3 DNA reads TGTGCCAGCAGCTACGGGACAGGAGTAACAATGGAGACCCAGTACTTC. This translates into CASSYGTGVTMETQYF.

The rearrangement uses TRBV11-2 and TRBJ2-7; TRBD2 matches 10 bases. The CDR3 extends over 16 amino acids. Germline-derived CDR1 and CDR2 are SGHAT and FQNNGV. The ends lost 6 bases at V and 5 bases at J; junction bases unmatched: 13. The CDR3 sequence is CASRFRRAGGPDEQYF. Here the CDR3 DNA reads TGTGCCAGCAGGTTTAGGAGAGCGGGAGGGCCCGACGAGCAGTACTTC.

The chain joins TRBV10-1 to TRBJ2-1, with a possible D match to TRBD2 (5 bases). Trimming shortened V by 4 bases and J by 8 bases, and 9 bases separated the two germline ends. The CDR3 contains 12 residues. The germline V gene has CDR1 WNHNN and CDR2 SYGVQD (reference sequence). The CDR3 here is CASSGYSDEQFF. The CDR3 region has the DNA TGCGCCAGCAGTGGATATAGCGATGAGCAGTTCTTC.

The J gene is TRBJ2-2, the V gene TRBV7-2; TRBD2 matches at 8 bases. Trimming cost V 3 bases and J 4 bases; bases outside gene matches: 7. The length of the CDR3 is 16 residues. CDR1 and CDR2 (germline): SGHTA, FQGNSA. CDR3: CASSFREGRVTGELFF. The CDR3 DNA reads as TGTGCCAGCAGCTTCCGGGAGGGCCGGGTCACCGGGGAGCTGTTTTTT.

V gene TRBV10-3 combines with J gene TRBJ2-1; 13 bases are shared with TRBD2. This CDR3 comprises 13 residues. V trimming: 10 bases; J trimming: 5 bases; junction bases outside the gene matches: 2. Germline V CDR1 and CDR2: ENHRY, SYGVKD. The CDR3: CATGTSGDNEQFF. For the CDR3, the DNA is TGTGCCACCGGGACTAGCGGGGACAATGAGCAGTTCTTC.

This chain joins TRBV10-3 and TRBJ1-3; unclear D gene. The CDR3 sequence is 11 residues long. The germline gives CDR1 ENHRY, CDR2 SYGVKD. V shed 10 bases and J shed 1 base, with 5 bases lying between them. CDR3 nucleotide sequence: TGTGCCAACGGATCTGGAAACACCATATATTTT. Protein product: CANGSGNTIYF.

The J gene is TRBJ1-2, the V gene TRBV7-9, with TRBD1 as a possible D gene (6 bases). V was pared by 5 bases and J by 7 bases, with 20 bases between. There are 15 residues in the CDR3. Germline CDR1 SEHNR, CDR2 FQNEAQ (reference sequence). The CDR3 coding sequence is TGTGCCAGCAGCCAGGACAGCGGTTCATTGCCTGGCTACACCTTC. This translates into CASSQDSGSLPGYTF. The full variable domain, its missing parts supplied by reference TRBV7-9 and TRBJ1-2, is DTGVSQNPRHKITKRGQNVTFRCDPISEHNRLYWYRQTLGQGPEFLTYFQNEAQLEKSRLLSDRFSAERPKGSFSTLEIQRTEQGDSAMYLCASSQDSGSLPGYTFGSGTRLTVV.

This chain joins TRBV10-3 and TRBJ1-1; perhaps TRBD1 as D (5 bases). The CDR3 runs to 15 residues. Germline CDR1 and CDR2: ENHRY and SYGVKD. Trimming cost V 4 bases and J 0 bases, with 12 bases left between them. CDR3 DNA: TGTGCCATCAGTGTCGTGGGGGGAATGAACACTGAAGCTTTCTTT. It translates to CAISVVGGMNTEAFF.

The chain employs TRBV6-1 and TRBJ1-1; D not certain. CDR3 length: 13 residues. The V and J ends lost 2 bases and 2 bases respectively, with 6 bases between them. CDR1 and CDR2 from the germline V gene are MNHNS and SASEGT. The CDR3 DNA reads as TGTGCCAGCAGTGAAACAGTCAACACTGAAGCTTTCTTT. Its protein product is CASSETVNTEAFF.

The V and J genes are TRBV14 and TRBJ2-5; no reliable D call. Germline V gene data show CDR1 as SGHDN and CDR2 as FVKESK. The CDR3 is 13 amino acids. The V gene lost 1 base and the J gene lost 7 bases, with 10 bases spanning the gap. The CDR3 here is CASSQGLIGTQYF. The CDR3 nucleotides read TGTGCCAGCAGCCAAGGGCTCATCGGGACCCAGTACTTC.

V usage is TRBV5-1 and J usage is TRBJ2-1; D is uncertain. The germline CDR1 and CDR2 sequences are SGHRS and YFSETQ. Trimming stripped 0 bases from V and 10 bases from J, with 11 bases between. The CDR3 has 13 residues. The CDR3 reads CASSLGPLREQFF. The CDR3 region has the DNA TGCGCCAGCAGCTTGGGACCCCTAAGGGAGCAGTTCTTC.

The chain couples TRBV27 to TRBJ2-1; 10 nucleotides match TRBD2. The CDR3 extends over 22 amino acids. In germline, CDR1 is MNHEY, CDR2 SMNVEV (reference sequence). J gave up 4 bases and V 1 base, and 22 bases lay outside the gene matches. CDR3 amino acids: CASSLLSREPAGGFNKYNEQFF. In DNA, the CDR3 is TGTGCCAGCAGTTTATTAAGTAGGGAGCCAGCGGGAGGGTTTAACAAATACAATGAGCAGTTCTTC.

The CDR3, as DNA: TGTGCCAGCAGTGTGCAGGGGCCCTTCTACGAGCAGTACTTC. This encodes CASSVQGPFYEQYF. This chain uses TRBV28 with TRBJ2-7; possible D gene TRBD1, 6 bases. The V gene's germline CDR1 is MDHEN and CDR2 SYDVKM. CDR3 length: 14 residues. V was pared by 5 bases and J by 3 bases, with 14 bases between.

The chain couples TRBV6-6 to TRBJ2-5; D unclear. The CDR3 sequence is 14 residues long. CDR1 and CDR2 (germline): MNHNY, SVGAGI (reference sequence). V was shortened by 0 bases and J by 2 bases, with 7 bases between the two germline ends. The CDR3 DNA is TGTGCCAGCAGTTACTCGTATATTCAAGAGACCCAGTACTTC. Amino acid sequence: CASSYSYIQETQYF.

CDR3 in DNA: TGTGCCAGCAGGGAAAACTACGAGCAGTACTTC. This translates into CASRENYEQYF. The V gene is TRBV6-1, the J gene TRBJ2-7; no clear D. The CDR3 length is 11 residues. Germline V CDR1 and CDR2: MNHNS, SASEGT. Trimming pared 6 bases from V and 3 bases from J, leaving 6 bases between.

The CDR3 protein is CASSYSTTNYEQYF. DNA of the CDR3: TGTGCCAGCAGTTACTCGACGACTAACTACGAGCAGTACTTC. This sequence joins TRBV6-5 and TRBJ2-7; D is perhaps TRBD2 (5 bases). In germline, CDR1 is MNHEY, CDR2 SVGAGI. V was clipped by 0 bases and J by 3 bases, with 9 bases between them. The CDR3 is made up of 14 amino acids.

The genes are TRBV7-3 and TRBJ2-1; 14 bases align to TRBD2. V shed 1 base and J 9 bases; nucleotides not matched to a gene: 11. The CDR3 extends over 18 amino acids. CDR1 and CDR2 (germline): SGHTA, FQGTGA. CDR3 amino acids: CASSLKGTSGSFRFEQFF. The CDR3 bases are TGTGCCAGCAGCTTAAAAGGGACTAGCGGGAGTTTCCGGTTTGAGCAGTTCTTC.

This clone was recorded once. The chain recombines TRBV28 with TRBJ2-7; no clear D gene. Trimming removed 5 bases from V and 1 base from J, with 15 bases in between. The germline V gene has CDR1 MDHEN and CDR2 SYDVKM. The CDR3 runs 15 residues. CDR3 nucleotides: TGTGCCAGCAGTCGCACCGTACGTACATCCTACGAGCAGTACTTC. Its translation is CASSRTVRTSYEQYF.

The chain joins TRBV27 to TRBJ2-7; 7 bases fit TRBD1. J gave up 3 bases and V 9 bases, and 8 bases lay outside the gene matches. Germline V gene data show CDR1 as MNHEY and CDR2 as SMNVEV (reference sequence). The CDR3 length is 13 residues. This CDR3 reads CASRRRTGYEQYF. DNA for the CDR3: TGTGCCAGTCGCCGAAGGACAGGCTACGAGCAGTACTTC.

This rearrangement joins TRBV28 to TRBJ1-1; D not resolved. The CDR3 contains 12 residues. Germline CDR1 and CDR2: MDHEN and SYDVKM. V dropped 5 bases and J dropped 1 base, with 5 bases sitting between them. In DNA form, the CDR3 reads TGTGCCAGCAGTAGATCGAACACTGAAGCTTTCTTT. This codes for CASSRSNTEAFF.